This T cell receptor (beta chain) was documented in a study of T-cell reconstitution after alpha-beta-depleted transplantation in children. Study findings and constraints: T-cell numbers and diversity, one year after transplant, stemmed largely from T cells that were newly produced. Expanded clones from the graft, numbering several hundred, reportedly supplied alpha-beta T cells about two months after transplant.

Losses at the gene ends were 5 bases for V and 7 bases for J; bases not matched to a gene: 13. Germline-derived CDR1 and CDR2 are LGHNA and YNFKEQ. This CDR3 contains 17 residues. A library of TCRbeta sequences, prepared with unique molecular identifiers, was generated. In TCRdb, the PCR reads were re-called with MiXCR into one record per CDR3 protein. The sample contains approximately 400,000 distinct CDR3 sequences, 15% to 20% of which appear only once. A note on this clonotype: The antigen remains unidentified.

The chain uses TRBV4-2 and TRBJ2-3; 12 positions agree with TRBD2. The source is a boy in the first two years of life who had a stem cell transplant for Wiskott-Aldrich syndrome, so the T cells may come from the graft donor. Source: PBMCs, mostly from graft donor cells, taken 360 days after TCRalphabeta/CD19-depleted stem cell transplant. Here the CDR3 reads CASSYQKASGGEYTQYF. Here the CDR3 DNA reads TGTGCCAGCAGCTACCAAAAGGCTAGCGGGGGGGAGTATACGCAGTATTTT.